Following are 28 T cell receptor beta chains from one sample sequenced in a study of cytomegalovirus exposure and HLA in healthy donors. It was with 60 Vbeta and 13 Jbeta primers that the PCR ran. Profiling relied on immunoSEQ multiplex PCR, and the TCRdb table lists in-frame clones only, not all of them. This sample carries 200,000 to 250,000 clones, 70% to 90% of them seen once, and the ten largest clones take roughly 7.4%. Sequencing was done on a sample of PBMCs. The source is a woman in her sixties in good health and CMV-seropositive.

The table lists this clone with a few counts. CDR3 DNA sequence: TGCGCCAGCAGTCCTACAATGGGACAGAGGAACACTGAAGCTTTCTTT. This gives the protein CASSPTMGQRNTEAFF. This chain uses TRBV23-1 with TRBJ1-1, with 7 positions matching TRBD1. TRBV23-1 is placed among ORFs of uncertain function. V lost 4 bases, J lost 1 base, and 9 bases stayed unmatched. CDR3 size: 16 residues.

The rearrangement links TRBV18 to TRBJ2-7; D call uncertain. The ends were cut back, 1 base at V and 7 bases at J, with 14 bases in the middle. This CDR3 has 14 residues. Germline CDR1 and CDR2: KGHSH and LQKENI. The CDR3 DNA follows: TGTGCCAGCTCACCACTCCGACCGGCGGTGGAGCAGTACTTC. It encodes CASSPLRPAVEQYF.

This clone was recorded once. CDR3: CATSRAFRGNTEAFF. DNA for the CDR3: TGTGCCACCAGCAGGGCGTTCAGGGGGAACACTGAAGCTTTCTTT. The rearrangement links TRBV15 to TRBJ1-1, with D tentatively TRBD1 (6 bases). This CDR3 has 15 amino acids. V was cut by 3 bases and J by 1 base, with 12 bases left in between. Germline-derived CDR1 and CDR2 are LNHNV and YYDKDF (reference sequence).

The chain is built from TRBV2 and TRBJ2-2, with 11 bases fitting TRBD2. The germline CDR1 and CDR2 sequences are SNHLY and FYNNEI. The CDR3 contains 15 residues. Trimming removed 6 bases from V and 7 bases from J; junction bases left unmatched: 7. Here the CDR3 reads CASRPTSGSFGELFF. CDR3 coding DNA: TGTGCCAGCAGACCTACTAGCGGGAGTTTCGGGGAGCTGTTTTTT. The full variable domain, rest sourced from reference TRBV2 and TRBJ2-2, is EPEVTQTPSHQVTQMGQEVILRCVPISNHLYFYWYRQILGQKVEFLVSFYNNEISEKSEIFDDQFSVERPDGSNFTLKIRSTKLEDSAMYFCASRPTSGSFGELFFGEGSRLTVL.

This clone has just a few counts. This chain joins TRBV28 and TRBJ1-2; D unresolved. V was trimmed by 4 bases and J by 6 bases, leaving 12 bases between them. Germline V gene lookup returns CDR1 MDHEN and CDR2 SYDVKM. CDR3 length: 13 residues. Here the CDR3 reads CASSSARLHGYTF. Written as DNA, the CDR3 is TGTGCCAGCAGTTCGGCCAGACTCCATGGCTACACCTTC.

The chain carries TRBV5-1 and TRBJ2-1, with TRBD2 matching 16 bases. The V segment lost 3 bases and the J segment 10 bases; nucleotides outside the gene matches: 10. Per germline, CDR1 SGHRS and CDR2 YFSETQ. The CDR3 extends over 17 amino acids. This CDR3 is CASSSGTSGGDYWEQFF. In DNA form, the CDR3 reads TGCGCCAGCAGCTCGGGGACTAGCGGGGGGGACTACTGGGAGCAGTTCTTC.

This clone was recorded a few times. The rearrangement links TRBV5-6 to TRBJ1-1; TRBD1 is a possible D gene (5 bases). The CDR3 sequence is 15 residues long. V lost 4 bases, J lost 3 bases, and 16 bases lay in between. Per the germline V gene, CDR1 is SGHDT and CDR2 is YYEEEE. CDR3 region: CASSRGGTTYTEAFF. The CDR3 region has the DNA TGTGCCAGCAGCCGGGGTGGGACTACGTACACTGAAGCTTTCTTT.

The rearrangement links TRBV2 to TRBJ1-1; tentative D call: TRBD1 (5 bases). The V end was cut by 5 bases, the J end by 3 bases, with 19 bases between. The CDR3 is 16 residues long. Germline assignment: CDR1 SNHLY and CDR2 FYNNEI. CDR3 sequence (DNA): TGTGCCAGCAGTCCGACCGGGGGAGAGTGGGACACTGAAGCTTTCTTT. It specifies CASSPTGGEWDTEAFF.

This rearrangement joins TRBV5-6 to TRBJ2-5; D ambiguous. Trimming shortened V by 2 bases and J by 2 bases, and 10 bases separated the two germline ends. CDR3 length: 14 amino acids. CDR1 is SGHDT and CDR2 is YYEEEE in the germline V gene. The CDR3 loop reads CASSLGTTQETQYF. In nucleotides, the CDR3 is TGTGCCAGCAGCTTAGGTACTACTCAAGAGACCCAGTACTTC.

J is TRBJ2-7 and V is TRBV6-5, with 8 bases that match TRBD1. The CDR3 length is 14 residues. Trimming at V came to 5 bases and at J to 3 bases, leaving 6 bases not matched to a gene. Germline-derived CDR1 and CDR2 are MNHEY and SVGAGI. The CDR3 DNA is TGTGCCAGCAGTCACCAAGGACAGGGCTACGAGCAGTACTTC. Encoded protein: CASSHQGQGYEQYF.

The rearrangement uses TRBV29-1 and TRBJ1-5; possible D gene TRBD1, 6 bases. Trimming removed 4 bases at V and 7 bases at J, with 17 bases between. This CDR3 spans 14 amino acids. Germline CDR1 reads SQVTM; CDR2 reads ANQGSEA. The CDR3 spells CSVGDSHQGQPQHF. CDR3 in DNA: TGCAGCGTTGGAGACAGTCATCAGGGGCAGCCCCAGCATTTT.

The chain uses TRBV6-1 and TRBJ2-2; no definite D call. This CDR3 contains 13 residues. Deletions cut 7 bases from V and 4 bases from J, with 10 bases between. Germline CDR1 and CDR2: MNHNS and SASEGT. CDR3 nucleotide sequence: TGTGCCAGCAAATTGGTCGGCACCGGGGAGCTGTTTTTT. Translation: CASKLVGTGELFF.

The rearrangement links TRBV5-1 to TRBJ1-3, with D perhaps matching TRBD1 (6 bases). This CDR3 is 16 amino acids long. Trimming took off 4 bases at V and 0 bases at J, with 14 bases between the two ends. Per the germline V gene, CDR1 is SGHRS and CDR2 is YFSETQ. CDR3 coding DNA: TGCGCCAGCAGCAGAACAGGGCTGAGCTCTGGAAACACCATATATTTT. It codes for CASSRTGLSSGNTIYF.

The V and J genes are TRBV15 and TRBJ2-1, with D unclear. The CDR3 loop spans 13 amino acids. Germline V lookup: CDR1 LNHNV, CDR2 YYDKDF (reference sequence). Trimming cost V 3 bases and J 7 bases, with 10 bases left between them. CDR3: CATSSRLENEQFF. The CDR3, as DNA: TGTGCCACCAGCAGTCGATTGGAGAATGAGCAGTTCTTC.

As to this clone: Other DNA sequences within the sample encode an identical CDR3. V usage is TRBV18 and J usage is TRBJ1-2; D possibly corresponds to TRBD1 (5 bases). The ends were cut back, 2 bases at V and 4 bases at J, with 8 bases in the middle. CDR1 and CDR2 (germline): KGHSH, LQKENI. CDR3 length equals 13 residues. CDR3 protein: CASSPDSLYGYTF. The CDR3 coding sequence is TGTGCCAGCTCACCAGACAGCCTCTATGGCTACACCTTC.

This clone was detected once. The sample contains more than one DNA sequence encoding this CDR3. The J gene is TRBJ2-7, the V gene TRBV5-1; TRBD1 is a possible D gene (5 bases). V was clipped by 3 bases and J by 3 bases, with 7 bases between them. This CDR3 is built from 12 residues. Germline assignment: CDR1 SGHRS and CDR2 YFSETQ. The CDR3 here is CASSSDSYEQYF. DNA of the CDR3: TGCGCCAGCAGCTCCGACAGCTACGAGCAGTACTTC. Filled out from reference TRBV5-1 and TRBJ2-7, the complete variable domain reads KAGVTQTPRYLIKTRGQQVTLSCSPISGHRSVSWYQQTPGQGLQFLFEYFSETQRNKGNFPGRFSGRQFSNSRSEMNVSTLELGDSALYLCASSSDSYEQYFGPGTRLTVT.

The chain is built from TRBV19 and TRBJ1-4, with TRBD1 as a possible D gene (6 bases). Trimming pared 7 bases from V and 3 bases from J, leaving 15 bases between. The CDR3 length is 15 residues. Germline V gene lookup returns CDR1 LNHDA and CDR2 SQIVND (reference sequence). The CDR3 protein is CASTPRGRANEKLFF. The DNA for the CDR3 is TGTGCCAGTACCCCCAGGGGTAGGGCTAATGAAAAACTGTTTTTT.

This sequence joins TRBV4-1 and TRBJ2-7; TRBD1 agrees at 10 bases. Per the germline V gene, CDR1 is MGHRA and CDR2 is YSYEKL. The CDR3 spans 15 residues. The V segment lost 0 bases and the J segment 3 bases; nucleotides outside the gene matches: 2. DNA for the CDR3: TGCGCCAGCAGCCAAGAGCGGGACAGGGGCTACGAGCAGTACTTC. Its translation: CASSQERDRGYEQYF.

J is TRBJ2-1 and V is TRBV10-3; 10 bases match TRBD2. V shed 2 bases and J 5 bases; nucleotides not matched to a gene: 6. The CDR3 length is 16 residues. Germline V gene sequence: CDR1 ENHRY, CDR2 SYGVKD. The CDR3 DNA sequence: TGTGCCATCAGTGAGCATGAGACTAGCGGGCACAATGAGCAGTTCTTC. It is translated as CAISEHETSGHNEQFF.

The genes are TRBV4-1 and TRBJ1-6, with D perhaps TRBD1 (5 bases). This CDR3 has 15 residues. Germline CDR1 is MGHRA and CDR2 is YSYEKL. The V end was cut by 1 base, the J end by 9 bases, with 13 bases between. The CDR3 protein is CASSQAGVRGSPLHF. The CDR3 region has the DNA TGCGCCAGCAGCCAAGCGGGGGTCCGAGGTTCACCCCTCCACTTT.

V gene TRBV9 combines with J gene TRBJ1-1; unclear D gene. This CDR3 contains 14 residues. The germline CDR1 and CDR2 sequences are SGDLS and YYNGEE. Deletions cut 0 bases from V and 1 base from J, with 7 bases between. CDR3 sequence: CASSVGRGNTEAFF. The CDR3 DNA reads TGTGCCAGCAGCGTAGGACGGGGGAACACTGAAGCTTTCTTT.

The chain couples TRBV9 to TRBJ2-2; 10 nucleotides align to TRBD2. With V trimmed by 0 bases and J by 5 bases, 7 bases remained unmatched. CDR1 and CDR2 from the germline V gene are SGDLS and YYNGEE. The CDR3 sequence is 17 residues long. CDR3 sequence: CASSVGLAGARTGELFF. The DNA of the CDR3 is TGTGCCAGCAGCGTAGGCCTAGCGGGAGCGAGAACCGGGGAGCTGTTTTTT.

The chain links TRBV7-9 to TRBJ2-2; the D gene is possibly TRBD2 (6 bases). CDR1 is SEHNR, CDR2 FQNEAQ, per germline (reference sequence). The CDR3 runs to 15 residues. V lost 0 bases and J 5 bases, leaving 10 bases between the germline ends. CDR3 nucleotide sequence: TGTGCCAGCAGCTTAGCGCGGGGATCGACCGGGGAGCTGTTTTTT. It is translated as CASSLARGSTGELFF.

CDR3 sequence (DNA): TGTGCCAGCAGCAGCACCGGACTAGCGGGCCAGATCTACAATGAGCAGTTCTTC. This encodes CASSSTGLAGQIYNEQFF. The chain couples TRBV5-6 to TRBJ2-1, with TRBD2 matching over 11 bases. The CDR3 is 18 residues long. V was pared by 4 bases and J by 3 bases, with 12 bases of the junction left unmatched. Germline CDR1 reads SGHDT; CDR2 reads YYEEEE.

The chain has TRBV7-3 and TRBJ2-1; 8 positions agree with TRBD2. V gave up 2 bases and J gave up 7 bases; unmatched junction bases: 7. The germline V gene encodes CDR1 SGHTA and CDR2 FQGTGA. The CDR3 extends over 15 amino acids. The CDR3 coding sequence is TGTGCCAGCAGCTTACCCAGCGGGAGTTCAAATGAGCAGTTCTTC. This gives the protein CASSLPSGSSNEQFF.

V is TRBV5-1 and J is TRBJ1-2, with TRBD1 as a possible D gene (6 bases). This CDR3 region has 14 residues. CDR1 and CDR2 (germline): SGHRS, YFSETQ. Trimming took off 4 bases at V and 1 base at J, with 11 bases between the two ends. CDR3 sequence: CASSQQGRNYGYTF. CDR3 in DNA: TGCGCCAGCAGCCAACAGGGTCGTAACTATGGCTACACCTTC. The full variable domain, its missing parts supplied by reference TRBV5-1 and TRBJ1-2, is KAGVTQTPRYLIKTRGQQVTLSCSPISGHRSVSWYQQTPGQGLQFLFEYFSETQRNKGNFPGRFSGRQFSNSRSEMNVSTLELGDSALYLCASSQQGRNYGYTFGSGTRLTVV.

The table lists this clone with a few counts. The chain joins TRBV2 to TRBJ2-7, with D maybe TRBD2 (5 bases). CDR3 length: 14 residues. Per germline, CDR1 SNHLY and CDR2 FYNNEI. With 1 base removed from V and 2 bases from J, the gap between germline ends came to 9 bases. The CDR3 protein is CASSEGRGTYEQYF. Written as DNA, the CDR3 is TGTGCCAGCAGTGAAGGCCGGGGAACCTACGAGCAGTACTTC.

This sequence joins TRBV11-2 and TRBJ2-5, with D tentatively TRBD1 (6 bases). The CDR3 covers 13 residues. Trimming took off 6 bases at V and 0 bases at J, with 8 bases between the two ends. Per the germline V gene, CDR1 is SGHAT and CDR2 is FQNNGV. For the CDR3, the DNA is TGTGCCAGCAGTACAGGGTACCAAGAGACCCAGTACTTC. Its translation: CASSTGYQETQYF. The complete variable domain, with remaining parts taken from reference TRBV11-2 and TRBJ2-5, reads EAGVAQSPRYKIIEKRQSVAFWCNPISGHATLYWYQQILGQGPKLLIQFQNNGVVDDSQLPKDRFSAERLKGVDSTLKIQPAKLEDSAVYLCASSTGYQETQYFGPGTRLLVL.